Below, one T cell receptor (beta chain) is given with its context. Antigen specificity is unknown. With 60 Vbeta and 13 Jbeta primers, the PCR was carried out. Sequenced by immunoSEQ multiplex PCR; TCRdb stores in-frame clones only, minus some. The sample includes about 190,000 clones, just under 75% of them seen just once. Healthy bone marrow donors made up the donor group. This sample was included in a study of cytomegalovirus exposure and HLA in healthy donors. Study conclusions and caveats: Per a later analysis, 15,000 to 20,000 TCR beta sequences showed association with HLA alleles at 0.05 false discovery rate.

Sequenced: PBMCs. The sequence was collected from a man aged 25-45 years in good health and CMV-seropositive.

This chain's CDR3 is CASGQDRGTDTQYF. The CDR3 DNA reads TGTGCCAGCGGTCAGGACAGGGGCACAGATACGCAGTATTTT. V gene TRBV6-5 combines with J gene TRBJ2-3; 8 bases agree with TRBD1. The V and J ends lost 8 bases and 1 base, in that order; junction bases with no gene match: 5. Germline V gene lookup returns CDR1 MNHEY and CDR2 SVGAGI. This CDR3 has 14 residues.